The 27 T cell receptor beta chains presented below share a single source sample, sequenced in a study of blood T cell repertoires in COVID-19. Sequencing was performed with immunoSEQ multiplex PCR; in TCRdb, only in-frame clones are kept and a portion is missing. The table records about 400,000 clones, 88% of them present only once. The specimen was PBMCs or T cells enriched from blood (not recorded which). The origin of the receptors is a woman aged 35 to 49 with acute COVID-19.

The rearrangement joins TRBV30 to TRBJ2-7, with 8 nucleotides matching TRBD1. With V trimmed by 3 bases and J by 5 bases, 15 bases remained unmatched. The germline V gene encodes CDR1 GTSNPN and CDR2 SVGIG (reference sequence). The CDR3 contains 16 residues. For the CDR3, the DNA is TGTGCCTGGAGACCGTCGACCGGGACAGGTATTCACGAGCAGTACTTC. It translates to CAWRPSTGTGIHEQYF.

The chain has TRBV9 and TRBJ2-1, with 9 bases fitting TRBD1. The CDR3 has 16 residues. The V and J ends lost 3 bases and 8 bases, in that order; junction bases with no gene match: 12. Germline V gene sequence: CDR1 SGDLS, CDR2 YYNGEE. DNA for the CDR3: TGTGCCAGCAGCGAGGGAGACAGGGGGGGACAACATGAGCAGTTCTTC. Translated: CASSEGDRGGQHEQFF.

This clone was observed a few times. V usage is TRBV7-2 and J usage is TRBJ2-3; 8 bases align to TRBD2. The CDR3 covers 16 residues. Germline V gene data show CDR1 as SGHTA and CDR2 as FQGNSA. The ends lost 2 bases at V and 2 bases at J; junction bases unmatched: 6. CDR3 in DNA: TGTGCCAGCAGCTTATTCCCGGGGGGGGTCACAGATACGCAGTATTTT. Translating it yields CASSLFPGGVTDTQYF.

The chain recombines TRBV2 with TRBJ1-3; TRBD1 might be the D (5 bases). Trimming took 3 bases from V and 0 from J, leaving 12 bases between them. CDR3 size: 16 residues. Germline CDR1 and CDR2: SNHLY and FYNNEI. The CDR3 nucleotides read TGTGCCAGCAGTGAGGTGGGGCGCAGCTCTGGAAACACCATATATTTT. It encodes CASSEVGRSSGNTIYF.

This rearrangement joins TRBV30 to TRBJ1-2; 8 positions match TRBD1. V dropped 1 base and J dropped 2; count of bases not matched to a gene: 6. The length of the CDR3 is 15 residues. Germline CDR1 reads GTSNPN; CDR2 reads SVGIG (reference sequence). The CDR3: CAWSARRDRNYGYTF. CDR3 in DNA: TGTGCCTGGAGTGCTCGACGGGACAGGAACTATGGCTACACCTTC.

This clone was detected once. This chain uses TRBV29-1 with TRBJ2-1, with unresolved D. CDR3 length equals 12 residues. The V and J ends lost 4 bases and 4 bases respectively, with 8 bases between them. Germline V gene sequence: CDR1 SQVTM, CDR2 ANQGSEA. The CDR3 DNA reads as TGCAGCGTTGGGGCAACTTACAATGAGCAGTTCTTC. It is translated as CSVGATYNEQFF.

V and J are TRBV5-6 and TRBJ2-1, with a tentative D call TRBD2 (6 bases). The CDR3 consists of 15 residues. V was shortened by 2 bases and J by 4 bases, with 13 bases between the two germline ends. Germline CDR1 SGHDT, CDR2 YYEEEE. CDR3 amino acids: CASSFGGRGYNEQFF. In DNA form, the CDR3 reads TGTGCCAGCAGCTTCGGGGGACGGGGGTACAATGAGCAGTTCTTC. Complete variable domain (other parts from reference TRBV5-6 and TRBJ2-1): DAGVTQSPTHLIKTRGQQVTLRCSPKSGHDTVSWYQQALGQGPQFIFQYYEEEERQRGNFPDRFSGHQFPNYSSELNVNALLLGDSALYLCASSFGGRGYNEQFFGPGTRLTVL.

The genes are TRBV25-1 and TRBJ1-3; 9 bases align to TRBD1. V trimming: 6 bases; J trimming: 2 bases; junction bases outside the gene matches: 2. The CDR3 consists of 14 residues. Germline CDR1 and CDR2: MGHDK and SYGVNS. This CDR3 is CASRGDRAGNTIYF. The CDR3 DNA follows: TGTGCCAGCAGGGGGGACAGGGCTGGAAACACCATATATTTT. Full variable domain (outside the CDR3, taken from reference TRBV25-1 and TRBJ1-3): EADIYQTPRYLVIGTGKKITLECSQTMGHDKMYWYQQDPGMELHLIHYSYGVNSTEKGDLSSESTVSRIRTEHFPLTLESARPSHTSQYLCASRGDRAGNTIYFGEGSWLTVV.

The rearrangement joins TRBV30 to TRBJ1-6; 7 nucleotides align to TRBD1. Looked up from germline, CDR1 is GTSNPN and CDR2 is SVGIG (reference sequence). This CDR3 comprises 15 residues. The ends lost 1 base at V and 7 bases at J; junction bases unmatched: 7. The CDR3 region is CAWSAVQGVNSPLHF. CDR3 coding DNA: TGTGCCTGGAGTGCGGTGCAGGGGGTAAATTCACCCCTCCACTTT.

V usage is TRBV6-5 and J usage is TRBJ2-3; D remains unclear. Germline V lookup: CDR1 MNHEY, CDR2 SVGAGI. The V and J ends lost 0 bases and 6 bases respectively, with 10 bases between them. There are 14 residues in the CDR3. CDR3 in amino acids: CASSYSPGVDTQYF. The CDR3 nucleotides are TGTGCCAGCAGTTACTCTCCCGGAGTTGATACGCAGTATTTT.

This chain connects TRBV20-1 to TRBJ2-7, with unresolved D. CDR3 length: 14 residues. Germline assignment: CDR1 DFQATT and CDR2 SNEGSKA (reference sequence). Trimming took off 3 bases at V and 1 base at J, with 13 bases between the two ends. The CDR3 nucleotides are TGCAGTGCTAGTTCTAATCAAAATTCCTACGAGCAGTACTTC. It specifies CSASSNQNSYEQYF.

V and J are TRBV3-1 (or the pseudogene TRBV3-2) and TRBJ1-5, with 9 positions matching TRBD1. With 1 base clipped from V and 7 bases from J, the junction kept 11 bases outside the gene matches. Looked up from germline, CDR1 is LGHDT and CDR2 is YNNKEL (reference sequence). The CDR3 is made up of 17 amino acids. The DNA for the CDR3 is TGTGCCAGCAGCCAAGCCCGTACAGGGGGCAATGTACAGCCCCAGCATTTT. It is translated as CASSQARTGGNVQPQHF.

This chain joins TRBV11-2 and TRBJ2-5; D gene uncertain. Trimming took 0 bases from V and 3 from J, leaving 2 bases between them. Per the germline V gene, CDR1 is SGHAT and CDR2 is FQNNGV. The length of the CDR3 is 12 residues. The CDR3 here is CASSLDKETQYF. In nucleotides, the CDR3 is TGTGCCAGCAGCTTAGACAAAGAGACCCAGTACTTC.

J is TRBJ2-5 and V is TRBV25-1; TRBD2 is a possible D gene (7 bases). The CDR3 loop spans 14 amino acids. CDR1 is MGHDK and CDR2 is SYGVNS in the germline V gene. V was cut by 2 bases and J by 4 bases, with 11 bases left in between. CDR3 protein: CASSEGAGAETQYF. The DNA of the CDR3 is TGTGCCAGCAGTGAAGGGGCGGGGGCAGAGACCCAGTACTTC.

V is TRBV5-3 and J is TRBJ1-5; the D is unclear. TRBV5-3 qualifies as an ORF whose function is uncertain. Between the trimmed V and J ends, which lost 0 bases and 2 bases, there was a span of 15 bases. The CDR3 runs to 17 residues. CDR3 protein: CARSLARRLLGNQPQHF. The CDR3 coding sequence is TGTGCCAGAAGCTTGGCAAGGCGGCTTCTCGGCAATCAGCCCCAGCATTTT.

About this clone itself: Other DNA sequences within the sample encode an identical CDR3. This chain links TRBV5-1 with TRBJ2-7, with 9 positions matching TRBD1. The J segment lost 4 bases and the V segment lost 0 bases, leaving 2 bases of the junction unmatched. CDR1 SGHRS and CDR2 YFSETQ come from the germline V gene. CDR3 length equals 14 residues. CDR3 sequence: CASSLGQGVYEQYF. As DNA, the CDR3 is TGCGCCAGCAGCTTGGGACAGGGGGTATACGAGCAGTACTTC.

The chain uses TRBV2 and TRBJ1-3, with 7 bases fitting TRBD1. This CDR3 contains 18 residues. With 6 bases clipped from V and 3 bases from J, the junction kept 17 bases outside the gene matches. Germline loops: CDR1 SNHLY, CDR2 FYNNEI. CDR3 sequence reads: CASRQGGAGSAGGNTIYF. Written as DNA, the CDR3 is TGTGCCAGCAGGCAGGGGGGCGCAGGCTCGGCAGGTGGAAACACCATATATTTT.

The CDR3 protein is CASSTGTGGYNSPLHF. The CDR3 coding sequence is TGTGCCAGCAGCACAGGGACAGGGGGTTATAATTCACCCCTCCACTTT. V usage is TRBV9 and J usage is TRBJ1-6; 11 bases are shared with TRBD1. Unmatched junction bases numbered 4, after V lost 4 bases and J lost 4 bases. There are 16 residues in the CDR3. CDR1 is SGDLS, CDR2 YYNGEE, per germline.

This chain connects TRBV5-1 to TRBJ2-7; 7 bases map to TRBD1. The germline CDR1 and CDR2 sequences are SGHRS and YFSETQ. There are 14 residues in the CDR3. Unmatched junction bases numbered 7, after V lost 4 bases and J lost 3 bases. CDR3 sequence reads: CASSPGTARYEQYF. CDR3 bases: TGCGCCAGCAGCCCCGGGACAGCCCGCTACGAGCAGTACTTC.

The chain has TRBV2 and TRBJ1-2, with a tentative D call TRBD1 (5 bases). Germline V CDR1 and CDR2: SNHLY, FYNNEI. The germline V and J ends were trimmed by 6 bases and 2 bases, with 10 bases remaining between them. The CDR3 is made up of 13 amino acids. The CDR3 region is CASRGGVNYGYTF. For the CDR3, the DNA is TGTGCCAGCAGGGGAGGGGTCAACTATGGCTACACCTTC.

The V call is TRBV19, the J call TRBJ1-6, with TRBD1 matching 10 bases. Germline trimming cut 3 bases from V and 10 bases from J; bases unmatched to any gene: 6. CDR1 is LNHDA, CDR2 SQIVND, per germline (reference sequence). CDR3 length equals 15 residues. CDR3 bases: TGTGCCAGTAGTATCCCCGGGACAGGGGCCTCACCCCTCCACTTT. It specifies CASSIPGTGASPLHF. Based on the CDR3 plus reference TRBV19 and TRBJ1-6, the full variable domain is DGGITQSPKYLFRKEGQNVTLSCEQNLNHDAMYWYRQDPGQGLRLIYYSQIVNDFQKGDIAEGYSVSREKKESFPLTVTSAQKNPTAFYLCASSIPGTGASPLHFGNGTRLTVT.

The gene calls are TRBV6-4 and TRBJ1-2; D might be TRBD1 (6 bases). Trimming left V 3 bases short and J 4 bases short, with 12 bases between. Germline loops: CDR1 MRHNA, CDR2 SNTAGT. The CDR3 sequence is 14 residues long. The CDR3 is CASSESDRPYGYTF. The CDR3 DNA follows: TGTGCCAGCAGTGAATCTGACAGGCCCTATGGCTACACCTTC.

The gene calls are TRBV12-3 or TRBV12-4 and TRBJ1-2; D unclear. With 5 bases removed from V and 8 bases from J, the gap between germline ends came to 12 bases. The CDR3 length is 12 residues. The CDR3 here is CASSMWRSGYTF. The CDR3 nucleotides are TGTGCCAGCAGTATGTGGAGGAGCGGCTACACCTTC.

The chain carries TRBV9 and TRBJ1-1; 8 bases align to TRBD1. The CDR3 sequence is 16 residues long. V lost 0 bases, J lost 0 bases, and 4 bases stayed unmatched. The germline gives CDR1 SGDLS, CDR2 YYNGEE. CDR3 nucleotides: TGTGCCAGCAGCGTAGGGGCAGGGGGCTTGAACACTGAAGCTTTCTTT. This codes for CASSVGAGGLNTEAFF.

This chain connects TRBV29-1 to TRBJ1-2; D call uncertain. This CDR3 is built from 11 residues. CDR1 is SQVTM and CDR2 is ANQGSEA in the germline V gene. V shed 5 bases and J shed 1 base, with 5 bases lying between them. In DNA form, the CDR3 reads TGCAGCGTTTACAGTAACTATGGCTACACCTTC. It yields the protein CSVYSNYGYTF. Variable domain in full (rest from reference TRBV29-1 and TRBJ1-2): SAVISQKPSRDICQRGTSLTIQCQVDSQVTMMFWYRQQPGQSLTLIATANQGSEATYESGFVIDKFPISRPNLTFSTLTVSNMSPEDSSIYLCSVYSNYGYTFGSGTRLTVV.

A remark on this clone: At one end the junction does not follow the germline gene, possibly because of a read error. This chain links TRBV7-9 with TRBJ1-2, with D perhaps matching TRBD1 (6 bases). Germline V gives CDR1 SEHNR, CDR2 FQNEAQ (reference sequence). The CDR3 has 16 residues. The CDR3 is CASSPRTGSGGYGYTF. CDR3 DNA: TGTGCCAGCAGCCCCCGAACAGGGAGCGGAGGATATGGATACACCTTC. Supplemented by reference TRBV7-9 and TRBJ1-2, the full variable domain reads DTGVSQNPRHKITKRGQNVTFRCDPISEHNRLYWYRQTLGQGPEFLTYFQNEAQLEKSRLLSDRFSAERPKGSFSTLEIQRTEQGDSAMYLCASSPRTGSGGYGYTFGSGTRLTVV.

The V gene is TRBV20-1, the J gene TRBJ1-1; 10 bases are a match to TRBD1. This CDR3 has 14 amino acids. Germline CDR1 reads DFQATT; CDR2 reads SNEGSKA (reference sequence). V lost 3 bases to trimming and J lost 5 bases; unmatched junction nucleotides: 6. In DNA form, the CDR3 reads TGCAGTGCTAGTTTCGGGACAGGGGTTACTGAAGCTTTCTTT. Translation: CSASFGTGVTEAFF.